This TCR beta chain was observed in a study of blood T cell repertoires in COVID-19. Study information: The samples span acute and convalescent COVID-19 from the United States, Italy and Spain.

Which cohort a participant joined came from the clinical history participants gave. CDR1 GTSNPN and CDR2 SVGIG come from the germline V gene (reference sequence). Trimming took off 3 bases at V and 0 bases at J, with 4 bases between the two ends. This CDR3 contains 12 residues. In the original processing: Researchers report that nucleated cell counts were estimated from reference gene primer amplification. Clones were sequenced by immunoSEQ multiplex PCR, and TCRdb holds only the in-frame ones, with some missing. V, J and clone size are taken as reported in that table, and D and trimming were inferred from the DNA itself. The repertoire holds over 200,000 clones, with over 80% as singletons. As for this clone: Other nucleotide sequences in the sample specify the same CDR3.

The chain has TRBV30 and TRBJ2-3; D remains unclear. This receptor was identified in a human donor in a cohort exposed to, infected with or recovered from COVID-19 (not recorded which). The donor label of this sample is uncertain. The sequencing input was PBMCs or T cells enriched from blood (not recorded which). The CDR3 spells CAWSGSTDTQYF. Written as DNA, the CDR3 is TGTGCCTGGAGCGGGAGCACAGATACGCAGTATTTT.